These 4 T cell receptor beta chains were all obtained from the same sample, sequenced in a study of blood T cell repertoires in COVID-19. Only in-frame clones appear in the TCRdb table, and some are missing; sequencing was by immunoSEQ multiplex PCR. The table records approximately 250,000 clones, around nine tenths of them present only once. The sample was peripheral blood. These receptors were obtained from a man between 40 and 49 years old with active or convalescent COVID-19.

The chain joins TRBV4-1 to TRBJ2-7, with 8 bases lining up with TRBD2. The CDR3 sequence is 16 residues long. Germline-derived CDR1 and CDR2 are MGHRA and YSYEKL. Germline trimming cut 0 bases from V and 3 bases from J; bases unmatched to any gene: 7. This CDR3 reads CASSQDGTGGGYEQYF. In DNA, the CDR3 is TGCGCCAGCAGCCAAGATGGGACGGGGGGGGGCTACGAGCAGTACTTC.

J is TRBJ2-1 and V is TRBV3-1 (or the pseudogene TRBV3-2), with D perhaps matching TRBD2 (6 bases). Germline loops: CDR1 LGHDT, CDR2 YNNKEL (reference sequence). The V end lost 1 base, the J end lost 6 bases, and 13 bases lay between the germline ends. The CDR3 has 15 amino acids. The CDR3 DNA reads as TGTGCCAGCAGCCAAGGCCGCGGGACTTTCAATGAGCAGTTCTTC. It is translated as CASSQGRGTFNEQFF.

V usage is TRBV11-2 and J usage is TRBJ1-4; D call uncertain. This CDR3 spans 16 amino acids. V was shortened by 4 bases and J by 8 bases, with 20 bases between the two germline ends. Germline V CDR1 and CDR2: SGHAT, FQNNGV. The DNA for the CDR3 is TGTGCCAGCAGCTCCGGCTGGGCCGAACAGCGGGAAAAACTGTTTTTT. Translating gives CASSSGWAEQREKLFF.

The chain employs TRBV18 and TRBJ2-5; TRBD1 aligns across 11 bases. CDR3 size: 15 residues. CDR1 and CDR2 from the germline V gene are KGHSH and LQKENI. V gave up 3 bases and J gave up 5 bases; unmatched junction bases: 5. The CDR3 coding sequence is TGTGCCAGCTCACCCGGGACAGGGGGTAAGGAGACCCAGTACTTC. This gives the protein CASSPGTGGKETQYF.